The entry below gives a single TCR beta chain sequence along with its context. This entry is derived from a study of blood T cell repertoires in COVID-19. This CDR3 spans 13 amino acids. The V and J ends lost 5 bases and 10 bases, in that order; junction bases with no gene match: 10. Sequencing used immunoSEQ multiplex PCR; TCRdb keeps in-frame clones, though not all of them. This sample carries approximately 120,000 clones, around four fifths of them seen once, and the ten largest clones take 15% to 20%. The clonotype was recovered from a woman aged 55-75 years with acute or convalescent COVID-19. Sequencing was done on a sample of peripheral blood. This chain uses TRBV12-3 or TRBV12-4 with TRBJ1-1; TRBD1 aligns across 7 bases. The CDR3 DNA is TGTGCCAGCAGTCACAAGCAACAGGGGAGAGCTTTCTTT. It yields the protein CASSHKQQGRAFF.